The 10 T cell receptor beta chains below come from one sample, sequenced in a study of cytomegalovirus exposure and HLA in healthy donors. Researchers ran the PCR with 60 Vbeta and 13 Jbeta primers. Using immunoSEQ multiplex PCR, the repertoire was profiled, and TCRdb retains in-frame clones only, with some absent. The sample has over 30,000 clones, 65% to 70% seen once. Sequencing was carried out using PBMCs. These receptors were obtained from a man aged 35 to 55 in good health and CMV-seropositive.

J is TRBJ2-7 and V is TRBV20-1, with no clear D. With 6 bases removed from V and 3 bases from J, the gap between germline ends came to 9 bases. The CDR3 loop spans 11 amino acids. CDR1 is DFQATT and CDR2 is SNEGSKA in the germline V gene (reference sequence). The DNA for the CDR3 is TGCAGTGCCACCACAAACTACGAGCAGTACTTC. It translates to CSATTNYEQYF.

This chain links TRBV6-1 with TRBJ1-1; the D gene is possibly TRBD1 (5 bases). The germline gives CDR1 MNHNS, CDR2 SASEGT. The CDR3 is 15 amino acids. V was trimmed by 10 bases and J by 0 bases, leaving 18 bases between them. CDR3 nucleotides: TGTGCCACTCACCCCGCTGACAGAATGAACACTGAAGCTTTCTTT. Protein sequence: CATHPADRMNTEAFF.

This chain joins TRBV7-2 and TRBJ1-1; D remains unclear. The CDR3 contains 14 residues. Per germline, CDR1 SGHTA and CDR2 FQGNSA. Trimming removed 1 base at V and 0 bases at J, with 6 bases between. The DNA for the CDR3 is TGTGCCAGCAGCTTAGGAATAGTGAACACTGAAGCTTTCTTT. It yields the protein CASSLGIVNTEAFF.

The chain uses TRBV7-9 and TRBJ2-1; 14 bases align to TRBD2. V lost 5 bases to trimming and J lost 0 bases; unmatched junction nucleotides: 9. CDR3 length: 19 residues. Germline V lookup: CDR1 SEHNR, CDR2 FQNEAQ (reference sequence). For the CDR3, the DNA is TGTGCCAGCAGCATCGGACTAGCGGGGGGCCTACACTCCTACAATGAGCAGTTCTTC. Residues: CASSIGLAGGLHSYNEQFF.

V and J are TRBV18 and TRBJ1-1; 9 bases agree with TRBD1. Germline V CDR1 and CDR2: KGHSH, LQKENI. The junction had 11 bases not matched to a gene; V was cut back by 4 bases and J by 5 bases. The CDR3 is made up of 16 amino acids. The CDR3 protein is CASSRRDRARGTEAFF. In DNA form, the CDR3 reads TGTGCCAGCTCACGCCGGGACAGGGCCCGGGGGACTGAAGCTTTCTTT.

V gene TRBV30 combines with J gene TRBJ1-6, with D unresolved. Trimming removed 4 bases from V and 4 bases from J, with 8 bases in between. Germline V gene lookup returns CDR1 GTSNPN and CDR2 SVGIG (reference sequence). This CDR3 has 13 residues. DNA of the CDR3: TGTGCCTGGACGCGGGAGTATAATTCACCCCTCCACTTT. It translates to CAWTREYNSPLHF.

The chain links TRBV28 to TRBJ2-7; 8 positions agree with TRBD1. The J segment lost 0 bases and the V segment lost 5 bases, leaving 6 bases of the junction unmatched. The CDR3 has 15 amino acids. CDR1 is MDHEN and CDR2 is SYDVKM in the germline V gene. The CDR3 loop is CASSIPGTGSYEQYF. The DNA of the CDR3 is TGTGCCAGCAGTATTCCCGGGACAGGCTCCTACGAGCAGTACTTC.

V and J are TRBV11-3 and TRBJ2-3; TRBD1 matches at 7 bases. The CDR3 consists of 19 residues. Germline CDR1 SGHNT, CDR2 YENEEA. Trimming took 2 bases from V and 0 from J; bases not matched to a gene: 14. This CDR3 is CASSLPKRTGRASTDTQYF. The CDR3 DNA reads TGTGCCAGCAGCTTACCCAAAAGGACAGGTCGGGCTAGCACAGATACGCAGTATTTT.

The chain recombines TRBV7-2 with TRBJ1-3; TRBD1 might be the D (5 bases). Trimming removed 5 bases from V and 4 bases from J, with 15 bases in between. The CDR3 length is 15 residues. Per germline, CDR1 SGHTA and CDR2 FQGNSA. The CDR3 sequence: CASSQPARTGNTIYF. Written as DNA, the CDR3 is TGTGCCAGCAGCCAGCCAGCCCGGACAGGAAACACCATATATTTT.

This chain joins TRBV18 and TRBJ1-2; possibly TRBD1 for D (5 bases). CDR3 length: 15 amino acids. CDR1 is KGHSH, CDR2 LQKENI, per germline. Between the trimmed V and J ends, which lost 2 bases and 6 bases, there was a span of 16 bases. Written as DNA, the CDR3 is TGTGCCAGCTCACCAGTGAGCGGAGCGGGGGATGGCTACACCTTC. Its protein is CASSPVSGAGDGYTF.